This T cell receptor beta chain was identified during a study of cytomegalovirus exposure and HLA in healthy donors. Use of 60 Vbeta and 13 Jbeta primers characterized the PCR. Produced via immunoSEQ multiplex PCR; TCRdb's table is partial and in-frame only. The repertoire holds fewer than 150,000 clones, with around 79% as singletons. Germline V gene sequence: CDR1 SGHTA, CDR2 FQGNSA. The ends lost 5 bases at V and 3 bases at J; junction bases unmatched: 5. The CDR3 contains 14 residues. This clone was seen a handful of times. The sample consisted of PBMCs. This TCR was sampled from a male donor in good health and CMV-seronegative. The chain couples TRBV7-2 to TRBJ1-1; 8 bases map to TRBD1. The CDR3 sequence: CASSGQTGDTEAFF. Here the CDR3 DNA reads TGTGCCAGCAGCGGGCAGACAGGGGACACTGAAGCTTTCTTT.